One and the same sample provided the 27 T cell receptor beta chains below, sequenced in a study of human T cells and chemical hapten exposure (dated by TCRdb to the early 2020s). The meaning of the sample's time point label: patch test 1, 2 weeks after DPC sensitization. What this sample's treatment or condition label stands for: therapeutic diphenylcyclopropenone sensitization with weekly scalp DPC. The library was built by means of RACE. TCRdb names NextSeq 500 as the instrument used. TCRdb applied fastp at Q25 and MiXCR to the public reads, then kept only in-frame beta chains. For every CDR3 protein sequence, its rows merge into one entry that carries the most common genes and DNA. This sample has approximately 80,000 distinct CDR3 sequences in its table, and over 6% of those were observed once. The ten largest clones take up 1.5% to 1.7% of the sample. The source was whole blood, collected in connection with sensitization to the hapten diphenylcyclopropenone (DPC). The receptors were sampled from a woman under 40 with alopecia areata. Some clones in this sample may be carry-over from other donors' samples.

There are a few counts of this clonotype. V and J are TRBV2 and TRBJ2-5, with 7 bases fitting TRBD1. The CDR3 sequence is 12 residues long. J was trimmed by 10 bases and V by 10 bases; bases with no gene match: 12. From germline, CDR1 is SNHLY and CDR2 FYNNEI. The CDR3 reads CATLGQVLYQYF. DNA of the CDR3: TGTGCCACATTAGGACAGGTCCTTTACCAGTACTTC.

This clonotype was counted at least ten times. The gene calls are TRBV18 and TRBJ1-1, with no clear D. Trimming took 7 bases from V and 1 from J, leaving 10 bases between them. CDR3 length: 13 residues. In germline, CDR1 is KGHSH, CDR2 LQKENI. CDR3 region: CASLTDPNTEAFF. CDR3 coding DNA: TGTGCCAGCTTAACCGACCCGAACACTGAAGCTTTCTTT.

This clonotype was counted ten times or more. The chain couples TRBV27 to TRBJ1-2; D gene uncertain. V shed 3 bases and J shed 6 bases, with 14 bases lying between them. CDR3 length: 14 residues. Looked up from germline, CDR1 is MNHEY and CDR2 is SMNVEV (reference sequence). The CDR3 reads CASSFWGSGNGYTF. The CDR3 DNA follows: TGTGCCAGCAGTTTCTGGGGTAGTGGTAATGGCTACACCTTC.

This clonotype has ten or more counts. The V gene is TRBV20-1, the J gene TRBJ1-2; D may be TRBD1 (6 bases). CDR1 and CDR2 (germline): DFQATT, SNEGSKA (reference sequence). The V and J ends lost 5 bases and 0 bases respectively, with 16 bases between them. This CDR3 contains 15 residues. CDR3 DNA sequence: TGCAGTGCTTCTCAGACAGGAAAATCTAACTATGGCTACACCTTC. Its translation: CSASQTGKSNYGYTF.

This clonotype was detected ten times or more. The chain employs TRBV12-3 or TRBV12-4 and TRBJ1-2; D call uncertain. The V gene lost 5 bases and the J gene lost 1 base, with 20 bases spanning the gap. CDR3 length: 17 amino acids. The DNA for the CDR3 is TGTGCCAGCAGTGCTTCGTACGGCGGCAACTTTAACTATGGCTACACCTTC. Its protein is CASSASYGGNFNYGYTF.

This clonotype was seen a few times. The rearrangement uses TRBV5-1 and TRBJ2-3; D is possibly TRBD2 (5 bases). The CDR3 consists of 15 residues. Between the trimmed V and J ends, which lost 7 bases and 2 bases, there was a span of 17 bases. In germline, CDR1 is SGHRS, CDR2 YFSETQ. The CDR3 region has the DNA TGCGCCAGCCATTTGGAGGCGGTAGCCACAGATACGCAGTATTTT. Translating gives CASHLEAVATDTQYF.

This clonotype has only a few counts. V and J are TRBV10-3 and TRBJ1-1; D ambiguous. The CDR3 contains 14 residues. V was cut by 3 bases and J by 0 bases, with 8 bases left in between. The germline V gene encodes CDR1 ENHRY and CDR2 SYGVKD. The CDR3 DNA reads TGTGCCATCAGTGATAGGGTCCTGAACACTGAAGCTTTCTTT. This translates into CAISDRVLNTEAFF.

This clonotype was seen ten or more times. J is TRBJ2-7 and V is TRBV20-1; 8 bases agree with TRBD1. Per germline, CDR1 DFQATT and CDR2 SNEGSKA (reference sequence). V lost 6 bases to trimming and J lost 3 bases; unmatched junction nucleotides: 10. The CDR3 covers 14 residues. CDR3 loop: CSARRTGSIYEQYF. In DNA, the CDR3 is TGCAGTGCCCGTCGGACAGGGTCTATCTACGAGCAGTACTTC.

The chain joins TRBV20-1 to TRBJ1-5; no clear D. The CDR3 runs to 14 residues. Germline values: CDR1 DFQATT, CDR2 SNEGSKA (reference sequence). V was clipped by 5 bases and J by 3 bases, with 14 bases between them. The DNA for the CDR3 is TGCAGTGCTGGGTTATCCCGGAACAATCAGCCCCAGCATTTT. Translating it yields CSAGLSRNNQPQHF.

This sequence joins TRBV12-3 or TRBV12-4 and TRBJ1-2, with a tentative D call TRBD1 (5 bases). The V and J ends lost 7 bases and 7 bases respectively, with 19 bases between them. This CDR3 spans 14 amino acids. CDR3 region: CASTTLGEGAGYTF. CDR3 coding DNA: TGTGCCAGCACCACCTTAGGAGAAGGGGCTGGCTACACCTTC.

This clonotype was seen at least ten times. The chain joins TRBV10-3 to TRBJ2-3, with TRBD2 identical over 14 bases. With V trimmed by 4 bases and J by 4 bases, 4 bases remained unmatched. Germline lookup yields CDR1 ENHRY and CDR2 SYGVKD. The CDR3 is 16 residues long. As DNA, the CDR3 is TGTGCCATCAGTGGGACTAGCGGGGGGATCGCAGATACGCAGTATTTT. Encoded protein: CAISGTSGGIADTQYF.

This clonotype came up many times. The chain has TRBV7-3 and TRBJ1-1, with D uncertain. Trimming stripped 6 bases from V and 0 bases from J, with 11 bases between. Per germline, CDR1 SGHTA and CDR2 FQGTGA. This CDR3 spans 14 amino acids. The CDR3 is CASRPSNMNTEAFF. The CDR3 DNA is TGTGCCAGCAGGCCAAGTAACATGAACACTGAAGCTTTCTTT.

This clonotype was picked up many times. The CDR3 region is CASSLGQGSLHF. The CDR3 nucleotides read TGTGCCAGCAGTCTAGGACAGGGGTCCCTCCACTTT. The genes are TRBV12-3 or TRBV12-4 and TRBJ1-6; 9 positions agree with TRBD1. V was clipped by 5 bases and J by 14 bases; unmatched bases: 4. CDR3 length equals 12 residues.

This clonotype was picked up many times. This chain uses TRBV9 with TRBJ1-1, with TRBD1 as a possible D gene (6 bases). Trimming left V 0 bases short and J 0 bases short, with 9 bases between. The CDR3 has 15 amino acids. From germline, CDR1 is SGDLS and CDR2 YYNGEE. DNA for the CDR3: TGTGCCAGCAGCGTAGGAGGGACAATGAACACTGAAGCTTTCTTT. It is translated as CASSVGGTMNTEAFF.

This clonotype was detected ten times or more. The chain couples TRBV27 to TRBJ2-3; D remains ambiguous. Germline loops: CDR1 MNHEY, CDR2 SMNVEV (reference sequence). The length of the CDR3 is 13 residues. V gave up 5 bases and J gave up 5 bases, with 11 bases separating them. CDR3 nucleotides: TGTGCCAGCAGTGGCGCAGGAGAAGATACGCAGTATTTT. It is translated as CASSGAGEDTQYF.

In this sample, this clonotype turned up many times. V usage is TRBV12-3 or TRBV12-4 and J usage is TRBJ2-3, with 7 nucleotides matching TRBD2. V was clipped by 6 bases and J by 1 base; unmatched bases: 7. This CDR3 is 15 amino acids long. The chain's CDR3 is CASSPWSGGTDTQYF. Here the CDR3 DNA reads TGTGCCAGCAGCCCATGGAGCGGGGGCACAGATACGCAGTATTTT.

This clonotype was counted many times. This chain connects TRBV13 to TRBJ2-1; D remains ambiguous. The V gene's germline CDR1 is PRHDT and CDR2 FYEKMQ (reference sequence). The CDR3 contains 14 residues. Trimming cost V 5 bases and J 4 bases, with 12 bases left between them. This CDR3 is CASSPESLYNEQFF. CDR3 DNA sequence: TGTGCCAGCAGCCCCGAATCTTTGTACAATGAGCAGTTCTTC. Drawing the rest from reference TRBV13 and TRBJ2-1, the complete variable domain is AAGVIQSPRHLIKEKRETATLKCYPIPRHDTVYWYQQGPGQDPQFLISFYEKMQSDKGSIPDRFSAQQFSDYHSELNMSSLELGDSALYFCASSPESLYNEQFFGPGTRLTVL.

V is TRBV10-3 and J is TRBJ2-3; a possible D gene is TRBD1 (5 bases). Trimming removed 9 bases from V and 6 bases from J, with 16 bases in between. Germline CDR1 is ENHRY and CDR2 is SYGVKD. This CDR3 is built from 13 residues. The CDR3 protein is CAIGLDMFDTQYF. In DNA form, the CDR3 reads TGTGCCATAGGCCTGGACATGTTTGATACGCAGTATTTT.

This clonotype occurred many times. This sequence joins TRBV7-6 and TRBJ2-3; no reliable D call. This CDR3 contains 14 residues. Germline CDR1 SGHVS, CDR2 FNYEAQ. Trimming took off 0 bases at V and 4 bases at J, with 8 bases between the two ends. CDR3 DNA sequence: TGTGCCAGCAGCTTAGCGCCCTCAGCAGATACGCAGTATTTT. Translated: CASSLAPSADTQYF.

This clonotype was observed many times. The CDR3 DNA reads TGTGCCACCAGCAGAGATAGTGGTAGAGGCCGAATTGCCACAGATACGCAGTATTTT. The encoded protein is CATSRDSGRGRIATDTQYF. The rearrangement joins TRBV15 to TRBJ2-3; D not resolved. Germline V lookup: CDR1 LNHNV, CDR2 YYDKDF (reference sequence). The V end lost 0 bases, the J end lost 2 bases, and 21 bases lay between the germline ends. This CDR3 region has 19 residues.

The chain joins TRBV29-1 to TRBJ2-6, with D unresolved. The CDR3 has 13 residues. V lost 4 bases and J lost 3, with 7 bases in between. Germline V CDR1 and CDR2: SQVTM, ANQGSEA. For the CDR3, the DNA is TGCAGCGTTGCAGTAGGTGGGGCCAACGTCCTGACTTTC. It is translated as CSVAVGGANVLTF.

Many counts were recorded for this clonotype. The chain is built from TRBV5-1 and TRBJ1-5; perhaps TRBD1 as D (6 bases). Trimming stripped 0 bases from V and 7 bases from J, with 8 bases between. The CDR3 is 13 amino acids. Germline CDR1 SGHRS, CDR2 YFSETQ. DNA for the CDR3: TGCGCCAGCAGCTTGGGGGGGGCACAGCCCCAGCATTTT. Translation gives CASSLGGAQPQHF.

Only a few counts were recorded for this clonotype. V gene TRBV2 combines with J gene TRBJ2-5; perhaps TRBD2 as D (5 bases). Germline-derived CDR1 and CDR2 are SNHLY and FYNNEI. This CDR3 has 14 amino acids. V lost 0 bases to trimming and J lost 7 bases, with 12 bases between them. The CDR3 bases are TGTGCCAGCAGTGAAGCGCTGCCTGGAGGGACCCAGTACTTC. Translating gives CASSEALPGGTQYF. Full variable domain (remainder filled in from reference TRBV2 and TRBJ2-5): EPEVTQTPSHQVTQMGQEVILRCVPISNHLYFYWYRQILGQKVEFLVSFYNNEISEKSEIFDDQFSVERPDGSNFTLKIRSTKLEDSAMYFCASSEALPGGTQYFGPGTRLLVL.

In its sample, this clonotype was seen many times. J is TRBJ2-3 and V is TRBV5-1; D assignment may be TRBD1 or TRBD2 (5 bases each). V was trimmed by 6 bases and J by 0 bases, leaving 17 bases between them. CDR1 and CDR2 (germline): SGHRS, YFSETQ. The CDR3 is 16 amino acids. The CDR3 is CASTRDQLISTDTQYF. As DNA, the CDR3 is TGCGCCAGCACCCGGGACCAACTTATTAGCACAGATACGCAGTATTTT.

This clonotype has ten or more counts. This chain uses TRBV7-3 with TRBJ1-1; D may be TRBD1 (6 bases). From germline, CDR1 is SGHTA and CDR2 FQGTGA. The V end was cut by 1 base, the J end by 4 bases, with 10 bases between. This CDR3 has 14 residues. For the CDR3, the DNA is TGTGCCAGCAGCTTAAGGGGGCCGACCACTGAAGCTTTCTTT. It yields the protein CASSLRGPTTEAFF.

This clonotype was counted at least ten times. The chain joins TRBV7-3 to TRBJ2-3; D is perhaps TRBD2 (6 bases). This CDR3 contains 13 residues. V lost 5 bases and J 4 bases, leaving 10 bases between the germline ends. Germline loops: CDR1 SGHTA, CDR2 FQGTGA. The CDR3: CASSLPGADTQYF. In DNA form, the CDR3 reads TGTGCCAGCAGCCTCCCGGGGGCAGATACGCAGTATTTT.

This rearrangement joins TRBV29-1 to TRBJ1-4; 7 nucleotides agree with TRBD1. The germline gives CDR1 SQVTM, CDR2 ANQGSEA. With V trimmed by 3 bases and J by 10 bases, 11 bases remained unmatched. The CDR3 runs 14 residues. The chain's CDR3 is CSVERGQLGGKLFF. In DNA, the CDR3 is TGCAGCGTTGAGAGGGGACAGTTGGGGGGAAAACTGTTTTTT.